The T cell receptor beta chain described here comes from a study of blood T cell repertoires in COVID-19. As for the study in general: The cDNA or gDNA used as material had been derived from T cells, B-cell-depleted T cells, or PBMCs.

Trimming pared 7 bases from V and 0 bases from J, leaving 16 bases between. Germline V gene sequence: CDR1 MNHEY, CDR2 SMNVEV (reference sequence). This CDR3 has 17 residues. Individuals aged about 18 to 89 years were recruited from fewer than 30 US areas. Researchers sorted participants into cohorts using their self-reported clinical history. Authors' analysis steps: Reference gene primer amplification yielded estimated nucleated cell counts. TCRdb's table, derived via immunoSEQ multiplex PCR, lists solely in-frame clones and lacks some. V and J calls and clone size are given by that table; D and trimming were obtained from the DNA. The repertoire holds under 200,000 clones, with approximately 81% as singletons.

The TCR comes from a woman aged 40 to 50 with acute COVID-19. The chain employs TRBV27 and TRBJ2-6; D possibly corresponds to TRBD2 (6 bases). The sequenced sample was PBMCs or T cells enriched from blood (not recorded which). The CDR3 region is CASMSGLGISGANVLTF. For the CDR3, the DNA is TGTGCCAGCATGTCGGGACTCGGGATCTCTGGGGCCAACGTCCTGACTTTC. The complete variable domain, with remaining parts taken from reference TRBV27 and TRBJ2-6, reads EAQVTQNPRYLITVTGKKLTVTCSQNMNHEYMSWYRQDPGLGLRQIYYSMNVEVTDKGDVPEGYKVSRKEKRNFPLILESPSPNQTSLYFCASMSGLGISGANVLTFGAGSRLTVL.